This T cell receptor beta chain was observed in a study of blood T cell repertoires in COVID-19. Study as a whole: Researchers got acute and convalescent COVID-19 samples from the United States, Italy and Spain.

Some clones are missing from TCRdb's copy, which holds only in-frame ones; the method was immunoSEQ multiplex PCR. In the table there are hundreds of thousands of clones, approximately 84% of which are singletons. This CDR3 is 15 amino acids long. V lost 3 bases, J lost 1 base, and 10 bases lay in between. The V gene's germline CDR1 is LNHDA and CDR2 SQIVND (reference sequence). Enrollees, roughly 18 to 89 years old, lived in 20 to 25 US areas. Sequencing was performed on PBMCs or T cells enriched from blood (not recorded which). The genes are TRBV19 and TRBJ1-3; D is undetermined. The clonotype was recovered from a middle-aged woman with acute COVID-19. The DNA for the CDR3 is TGTGCCAGTAGTATTAGACATGGGTCTGGAAACACCATATATTTT. Protein sequence: CASSIRHGSGNTIYF.